This TCR beta chain was identified in a study of cytomegalovirus exposure and HLA in healthy donors. Concerning this clone: Its matching antigen is unknown.

V was pared by 2 bases and J by 4 bases, with 14 bases between. CDR1 and CDR2 (germline): MNHEY, SVGAGI. CDR3 length equals 15 residues. Primers for the PCR totalled 60 Vbeta and 13 Jbeta. Only in-frame clones appear in the TCRdb table, and some are missing; sequencing was by immunoSEQ multiplex PCR. Among approximately 93,000 clones, around three quarters were seen once, and the ten largest hold under 4%. Findings and caveats of the study: Some segments of the V type, notably TRBV6-2 and TRBV6-3, were excluded as indistinguishable.

This chain joins TRBV6-5 and TRBJ1-2; perhaps TRBD1 as D (5 bases). Material: PBMCs. This TCR was recovered from a male donor in good health and CMV-seropositive. The CDR3 nucleotides read TGTGCCAGCAGTTACGGGTCGGGGGGTACCTATGGCTACACCTTC. Its protein product is CASSYGSGGTYGYTF.